The rows below give T cell receptor beta chains drawn from one sample of a study of blood T cell repertoires in COVID-19. Sequencing was performed with immunoSEQ multiplex PCR; in TCRdb, only in-frame clones are kept and a portion is missing. The sample lists some 360,000 clones; roughly 89% were seen once. The sample was peripheral blood. Receptors were obtained from a woman in her sixties or seventies with COVID-19, enrolled during active disease. The CDR3 runs from the conserved cysteine through the conserved F or W. D genes are given only for firm matches. The listing skips clone size in some rows; elsewhere it reads once, few, many or a size class.

j_call d_call clone_size v_call cdr3_nt cdr3_aa
TRBJ2-2 TRBD1 once TRBV7-9 TGTGCCAGCAGTTTCTCCCCGGGACAGGGGTACACCGGGGAGCTGTTTTTT CASSFSPGQGYTGELFF
TRBJ2-7 TRBD1 . TRBV30 TGTGCCTGGAGTACCGGGACAGGGGCCCACGAGCAGTACTTC CAWSTGTGAHEQYF
TRBJ1-6 . . TRBV4-2 TGTGCCAGCAGCCAAGAGTTCCCCGGGCCCCTCCACTTT CASSQEFPGPLHF
TRBJ2-2 TRBD1 once TRBV12-5 TGTGCTAGTGGTTTGGCCGGGACAGGGAACACCGGGGAGCTGTTTTTT CASGLAGTGNTGELFF
TRBJ1-4 . . TRBV30 TGTGCCTGGAGTAAGGCAGCGGTGGAACTGTTTTTT CAWSKAAVELFF
TRBJ1-2 . once TRBV27 TGTGCCAGCAGTTTGACAGGCGCTAACTATGGCTACACCTTC CASSLTGANYGYTF
TRBJ2-1 TRBD2 . TRBV7-3 TGTGCCAGCAGCCTTCAGGCGGGAGGGAATGAGCAGTTCTTC CASSLQAGGNEQFF
TRBJ1-4 . . TRBV30 TGTGCCTGGAGCGGGAGGGTGGCTGAAAAACTGTTTTTT CAWSGRVAEKLFF
TRBJ1-2 . once TRBV18 TGTGCCAGCTCACTTACGTCCGGGACAACTAACTATGGCTACACCTTC CASSLTSGTTNYGYTF
TRBJ2-7 TRBD2 . TRBV18 TGTGCCAGCTCACAATTGGCTGGGGGGGTGAGCTCCTACGAGCAGTACTTC CASSQLAGGVSSYEQYF
TRBJ1-1 . . TRBV11-2 TGTGCCAGCAGCCGATGGGGCTGGGACACTGAAGCTTTCTTT CASSRWGWDTEAFF
TRBJ1-2 . . TRBV20-1 TGCAGTGCTGAGGGTGGCTACACCTTC CSAEGGYTF
TRBJ1-2 . . TRBV5-1 TGCGCCAGCAGCTTGCAGGGTGCAGACTATGGCTACACCTTC CASSLQGADYGYTF
TRBJ1-1 . . TRBV19 TGTGCCAGTAGTTCAAACCCAGGGACAAGACGGACTGAAGCTTTCTTT CASSSNPGTRRTEAFF